This passage covers 15 T cell receptor beta chains from one sample sequenced in a study of technical replicates of blood from a handful of donors. Generated by immunoSEQ multiplex PCR, the TCRdb table keeps only in-frame clones and is missing some. This table has roughly 70,000 clones, around nine tenths appearing once. Sample: PBMCs. These TCRs come from a human donor in good health. Some clones in this sample may be carry-over from other donors' samples.

The chain carries TRBV2 and TRBJ2-1, with TRBD2 matching over 8 bases. CDR1 and CDR2 (germline): SNHLY, FYNNEI. V was clipped by 7 bases and J by 6 bases; unmatched bases: 11. The CDR3 is 15 amino acids. The CDR3 region is CASNNPGTRSNEQFF. The DNA for the CDR3 is TGTGCCAGCAATAACCCCGGGACTAGGAGCAATGAGCAGTTCTTC. The complete variable domain, with remaining parts taken from reference TRBV2 and TRBJ2-1, reads EPEVTQTPSHQVTQMGQEVILRCVPISNHLYFYWYRQILGQKVEFLVSFYNNEISEKSEIFDDQFSVERPDGSNFTLKIRSTKLEDSAMYFCASNNPGTRSNEQFFGPGTRLTVL.

The rearrangement links TRBV6-6 to TRBJ2-7; 7 bases align to TRBD1. The CDR3 is made up of 11 amino acids. V was pared by 2 bases and J by 10 bases, with 2 bases of the junction left unmatched. CDR1 and CDR2 (germline): MNHNY, SVGAGI (reference sequence). The CDR3 nucleotides read TGTGCCAGCAGTTACCGGGACAGCCAGTACTTC. This sequence encodes CASSYRDSQYF.

The rearrangement links TRBV5-8 to TRBJ2-1; D is undetermined. V dropped 0 bases and J dropped 4 bases, with 11 bases sitting between them. This CDR3 has 15 amino acids. From germline, CDR1 is SGHTS and CDR2 YDEGEE. CDR3 loop: CASSLVVPGYNEQFF. The CDR3 DNA follows: TGTGCCAGCAGCTTGGTGGTACCCGGGTACAATGAGCAGTTCTTC. Supplemented by reference TRBV5-8 and TRBJ2-1, the full variable domain reads EAGVTQSPTHLIKTRGQQATLRCSPISGHTSVYWYQQALGLGLQFLLWYDEGEERNRGNFPPRFSGRQFPNYSSELNVNALELEDSALYLCASSLVVPGYNEQFFGPGTRLTVL.

This rearrangement joins TRBV7-9 to TRBJ2-7; D is uncertain. The CDR3 length is 12 residues. Germline V gives CDR1 SEHNR, CDR2 FQNEAQ (reference sequence). With 3 bases removed from V and 4 bases from J, the gap between germline ends came to 7 bases. The DNA of the CDR3 is TGTGCCAGCAGCTTCGAGCTTTACGAGCAGTACTTC. It specifies CASSFELYEQYF.

The rearrangement joins TRBV5-5 to TRBJ1-6; D is undetermined. Per the germline V gene, CDR1 is SGHKS and CDR2 is YYEKEE (reference sequence). V was pared by 0 bases and J by 6 bases, with 7 bases between. CDR3 length: 14 residues. Written as DNA, the CDR3 is TGTGCCAGCAGCTTGGGAGGGTCTAATTCACCCCTCCACTTT. It codes for CASSLGGSNSPLHF. The variable domain in full, with the rest retrieved from reference TRBV5-5 and TRBJ1-6, is DAGVTQSPTHLIKTRGQQVTLRCSPISGHKSVSWYQQVLGQGPQFIFQYYEKEERGRGNFPDRFSARQFPNYSSELNVNALLLGDSALYLCASSLGGSNSPLHFGNGTRLTVT.

This sequence joins TRBV7-3 and TRBJ2-5; a weak D match, TRBD1 (5 bases). Germline CDR1 reads SGHTA; CDR2 reads FQGTGA. The CDR3 has 13 residues. V was cut by 5 bases and J by 5 bases, with 12 bases left in between. CDR3: CASSPRPGETQYF. The CDR3, as DNA: TGTGCCAGCAGCCCCCGCCCAGGGGAGACCCAGTACTTC.

This rearrangement joins TRBV7-9 to TRBJ2-1, with D perhaps TRBD2 (6 bases). The CDR3 runs 15 residues. V lost 6 bases and J 1 base, leaving 13 bases between the germline ends. CDR1 is SEHNR and CDR2 is FQNEAQ in the germline V gene (reference sequence). CDR3 sequence (DNA): TGTGCCAGCAGACCCCTCGGGGGATCCTACAATGAGCAGTTCTTC. Protein sequence: CASRPLGGSYNEQFF.

The chain is built from TRBV11-1 and TRBJ1-1; no definite D call. V was shortened by 2 bases and J by 1 base, with 5 bases between the two germline ends. CDR1 and CDR2 (germline): SGHAT, FQDESV (reference sequence). CDR3 size: 13 residues. The DNA for the CDR3 is TGTGCCAGCAGCTTATCAGGGAACACTGAAGCTTTCTTT. It codes for CASSLSGNTEAFF. Looking up the rest from reference TRBV11-1 and TRBJ1-1 gives the full variable domain: EAEVAQSPRYKITEKSQAVAFWCDPISGHATLYWYRQILGQGPELLVQFQDESVVDDSQLPKDRFSAERLKGVDSTLKIQPAELGDSAMYLCASSLSGNTEAFFGQGTRLTVV.

This chain connects TRBV7-6 to TRBJ1-6; 8 bases are shared with TRBD1. CDR3 length: 16 residues. V was clipped by 1 base and J by 9 bases; unmatched bases: 8. The germline V gene encodes CDR1 SGHVS and CDR2 FNYEAQ. CDR3 DNA: TGTGCCAGCAGCTTAGAGGCAGGGGGCAATGGTTCACCCCTCCACTTT. As protein: CASSLEAGGNGSPLHF.

Of note for this clone: The sample holds other DNA sequences that translate to the same CDR3. The V gene is TRBV4-3, the J gene TRBJ1-2; D call uncertain. The CDR3 has 13 amino acids. The germline gives CDR1 LGHNA, CDR2 YSLEER. Trimming took 0 bases from V and 4 from J, leaving 6 bases between them. This CDR3 is CASSQDRSYGYTF. For the CDR3, the DNA is TGCGCCAGCAGCCAAGACAGATCCTATGGCTACACCTTC.

V usage is TRBV7-2 and J usage is TRBJ2-1; TRBD2 might be the D (6 bases). This CDR3 has 15 residues. V was cut by 5 bases and J by 15 bases, with 26 bases left in between. Per germline, CDR1 SGHTA and CDR2 FQGNSA. The CDR3 protein is CASSPSGDWLSHRFF. CDR3 bases: TGTGCCAGCAGCCCTTCCGGGGACTGGCTCTCTCACCGGTTCTTC.

The chain has TRBV7-2 and TRBJ1-6; D remains unclear. This CDR3 comprises 17 residues. CDR1 is SGHTA and CDR2 is FQGNSA in the germline V gene. Trimming took 4 bases from V and 0 from J, leaving 13 bases between them. DNA for the CDR3: TGTGCCAGCAGCTCTCGACTGACGAGCTCCTATAATTCACCCCTCCACTTT. This encodes CASSSRLTSSYNSPLHF. The whole variable domain, remainder taken from reference TRBV7-2 and TRBJ1-6, is GAGVSQSPSNKVTEKGKDVELRCDPISGHTALYWYRQSLGQGLEFLIYFQGNSAPDKSGLPSDRFSAERTGGSVSTLTIQRTQQEDSAVYLCASSSRLTSSYNSPLHFGNGTRLTVT.

This clone occurred a few times. J is TRBJ1-2 and V is TRBV10-1; D is uncertain. CDR1 is WNHNN, CDR2 SYGVQD, per germline (reference sequence). The V end was cut by 6 bases, the J end by 5 bases, with 7 bases between. The CDR3 is 11 amino acids. CDR3 sequence reads: CASSCVYGYTF. The DNA for the CDR3 is TGCGCCAGCAGCTGCGTATATGGCTACACCTTC.

The V gene is TRBV7-3, the J gene TRBJ1-1; 8 bases match TRBD1. The CDR3 runs 13 residues. The germline V gene encodes CDR1 SGHTA and CDR2 FQGTGA. Trimming removed 4 bases from V and 11 bases from J; junction bases left unmatched: 9. DNA for the CDR3: TGTGCCAGCAGCTATTATACAGGGGGTAACGCTTTCTTT. It codes for CASSYYTGGNAFF.

This clone was observed a single time. The chain combines TRBV4-2 with TRBJ2-3; the D gene is possibly TRBD2 (6 bases). The CDR3 sequence is 17 residues long. The V gene lost 1 base and the J gene lost 0 bases, with 14 bases spanning the gap. Per germline, CDR1 LGHNA and CDR2 YNFKEQ. CDR3 nucleotide sequence: TGTGCCAGCAGCCAAGGGGCGGGGCGGATTAGCACAGATACGCAGTATTTT. Translation: CASSQGAGRISTDTQYF.